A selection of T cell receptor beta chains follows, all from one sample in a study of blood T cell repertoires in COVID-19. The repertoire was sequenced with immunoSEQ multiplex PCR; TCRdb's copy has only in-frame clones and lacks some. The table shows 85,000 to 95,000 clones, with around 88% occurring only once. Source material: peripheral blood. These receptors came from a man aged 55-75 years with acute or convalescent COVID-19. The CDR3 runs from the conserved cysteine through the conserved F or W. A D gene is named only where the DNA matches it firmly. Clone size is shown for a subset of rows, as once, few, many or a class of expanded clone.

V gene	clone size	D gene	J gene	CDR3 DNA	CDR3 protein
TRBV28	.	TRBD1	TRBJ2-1	TGTGCCAGCAATCCAACAGGGGCCTACAATGAGCAGTTCTTC	CASNPTGAYNEQFF
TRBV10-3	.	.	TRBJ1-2	TGTGCCATCAGTGAAAAAAAGGGGTTTGGCTACACCTTC	CAISEKKGFGYTF
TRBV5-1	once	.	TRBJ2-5	TGCGCCAGCAGCTTGGCCAGTGGGAGGTCCCAAGAGACCCAGTACTTC	CASSLASGRSQETQYF
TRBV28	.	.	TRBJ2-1	TGTGCCAGCAGCCTAACCGGGACAAACTACTACAATGAGCAGTTCTTC	CASSLTGTNYYNEQFF
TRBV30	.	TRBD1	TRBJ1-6	TGTGCCTGGAGTCGGGGACAGGGGGATTCACCCCTCCACTTT	CAWSRGQGDSPLHF
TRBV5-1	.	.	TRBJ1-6	TGCGCCAGCAGCTTGGACAGTCCCTATAATTCACCCCTCCACTTT	CASSLDSPYNSPLHF
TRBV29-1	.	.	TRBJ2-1	TGCAGCGTCCTCCGGGACTCCAACAATGAGCAGTTCTTC	CSVLRDSNNEQFF
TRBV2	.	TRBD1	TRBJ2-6	TGTGCCAGCAGAAACGGACAGGGTGCCTCTGGGGCCAACGTCCTGACTTTC	CASRNGQGASGANVLTF
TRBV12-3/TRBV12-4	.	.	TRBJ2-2	TGTGCCACCCGGAGGAACACCGGGGAGCTGTTTTTT	CATRRNTGELFF
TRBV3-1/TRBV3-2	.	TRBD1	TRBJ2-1	TGTGCCAGCAGCCACAAGTCGACAGGGGGTGAGCAGTTCTTC	CASSHKSTGGEQFF
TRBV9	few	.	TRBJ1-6	TGTGCCAGCAGCTCCAGGGCCGGAAGCCAGCTGGATAATTCACCCCTCCACTTT	CASSSRAGSQLDNSPLHF
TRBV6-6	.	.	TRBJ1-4	TGTGCCAGCAGTTGGCCGGGAGGCGTTGAAAAACTGTTTTTT	CASSWPGGVEKLFF
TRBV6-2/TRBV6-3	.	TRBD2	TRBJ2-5	TGTGCCAGCAGTTTGGGAGGGGCGGAGACCCAGTACTTC	CASSLGGAETQYF
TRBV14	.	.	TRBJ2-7	TGTGCCAGCAGCCAAGTCGGGCTAGCTTCGTACGAGCAGTACTTC	CASSQVGLASYEQYF
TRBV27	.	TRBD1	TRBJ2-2	TGTGCCAGCAGGCGACAGGGGGCTAGCGGGGAGCTGTTTTTT	CASRRQGASGELFF
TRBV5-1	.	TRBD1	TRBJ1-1	TGCGCCAGCAGCTTGGACAGGGGGGACACTGAAGCTTTCTTT	CASSLDRGDTEAFF
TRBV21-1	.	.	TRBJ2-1	TGTGCCAGCAGCATCTCACGGGGTCCATACAATGAGCAGTTCTTC	CASSISRGPYNEQFF
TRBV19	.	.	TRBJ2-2	TGTGCCAGTAGTACCTCAGGGTCCGGGGAGCTGTTTTTT	CASSTSGSGELFF
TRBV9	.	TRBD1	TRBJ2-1	TGTGCCAGCAGCCCCTATGGGAGGGGACAGGGGGCCCATGAGCAGTTCTTC	CASSPYGRGQGAHEQFF
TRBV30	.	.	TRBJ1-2	TGTGCCTGGAGGTACCAGGGGCAGAATTCTGGCTACACCTTC	CAWRYQGQNSGYTF
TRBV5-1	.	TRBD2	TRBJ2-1	TGCGCCAGCAGCTTGGTTAGCGGGACTCTCAATGAGCAGTTCTTC	CASSLVSGTLNEQFF
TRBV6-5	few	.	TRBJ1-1	TGTGCCAGCAGGCGAAGAGGTAAGACTGAAGCTTTCTTT	CASRRRGKTEAFF
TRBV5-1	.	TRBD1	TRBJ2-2	TGCGCCAGCAGCGAGGGACAGTCCACCGGGGAGCTGTTTTTT	CASSEGQSTGELFF
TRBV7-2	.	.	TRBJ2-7	TGTGCCAGCAGCTACCGGGGGAACACCTACGAGCAGTACTTC	CASSYRGNTYEQYF
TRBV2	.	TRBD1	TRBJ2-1	TGTGCCAGCAGTAAAGGACAGGCCTCCTACAATGAGCAGTTCTTC	CASSKGQASYNEQFF
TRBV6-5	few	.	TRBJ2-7	TGTGCCAGCAGTTACTCGATGGACTACTCCTACGAGCAGTACTTC	CASSYSMDYSYEQYF
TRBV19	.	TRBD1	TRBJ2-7	TGTGCCAGTAGTAAGACCGGGACAGGGGCCTACGAGCAGTACTTC	CASSKTGTGAYEQYF
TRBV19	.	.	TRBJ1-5	TGTGCCAGTAGTATGAAAGGACAGTCCAATCAGCCCCAGCATTTT	CASSMKGQSNQPQHF
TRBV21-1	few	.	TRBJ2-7	TGTGCCAGCAGCGTTGAAGGGGGCATTGGCTACGAGCAGTACTTC	CASSVEGGIGYEQYF
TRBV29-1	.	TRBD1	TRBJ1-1	TGCAGCGTTGACAATCTGTCGGACAGGTCTTTCTTT	CSVDNLSDRSFF
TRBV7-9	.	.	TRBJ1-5	TGTGCCAGCAGCTTAGGGACAACTAAGCCCCAGCATTTT	CASSLGTTKPQHF
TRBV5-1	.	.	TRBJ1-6	TGCGCCAGCAGCTTGGGCACGGTCCAAAATTCACCCCTCCACTTT	CASSLGTVQNSPLHF
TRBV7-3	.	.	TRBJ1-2	TGTGCCAGCAGCTTGGACAGCCACCCTAACTATGGCTACACCTTC	CASSLDSHPNYGYTF
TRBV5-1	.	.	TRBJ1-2	TGCGCCAGCAGCTTGTCCCAGGGTCCCGACTACACCTTC	CASSLSQGPDYTF
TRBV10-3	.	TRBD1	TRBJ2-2	TGTGCCATCAGTGGTTCACAGGGGTTAGGAAGCACCGGGGAGCTGTTTTTT	CAISGSQGLGSTGELFF
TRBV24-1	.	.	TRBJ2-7	TGTGCCACCAGTGATTTGGACAGAAACTCCTACGAGCAGTACTTC	CATSDLDRNSYEQYF
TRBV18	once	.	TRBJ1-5	TGTGCCAGCTCACCGGACAAACCCCTCCATCAGCCCCAGCATTTT	CASSPDKPLHQPQHF
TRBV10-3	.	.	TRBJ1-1	TGTGCCATCAGTCTGCAGGATAGAGGGACTGAAGCTTTCTTT	CAISLQDRGTEAFF
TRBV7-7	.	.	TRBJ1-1	TGTGCCAGCAGCTTCTCTCGGTACACTGAAGCTTTCTTT	CASSFSRYTEAFF
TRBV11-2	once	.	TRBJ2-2	TGTGCCAGCAGCTCGGACATTGTCACCGGGGAGCTGTTTTTT	CASSSDIVTGELFF
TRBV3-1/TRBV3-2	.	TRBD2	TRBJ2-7	TGTGCCAGCAGTCCTTGGGGAGGGAGCGAGCAGTACTTC	CASSPWGGSEQYF
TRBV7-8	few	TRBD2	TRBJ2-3	TGTGCCAGCAGCTCCCGACTAGCGGCAAGAGATACGCAGTATTTT	CASSSRLAARDTQYF
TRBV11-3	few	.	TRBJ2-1	TGTGCCAGCAGCTCCCAAGCATCAGGAAACAATGAGCAGTTCTTC	CASSSQASGNNEQFF
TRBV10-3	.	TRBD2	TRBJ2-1	TGTGCCATCAGTGAGAGACTAGCGGGGGAAGGGGAGCAGTTCTTC	CAISERLAGEGEQFF
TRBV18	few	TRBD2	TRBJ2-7	TGTGCCAGCTCACCCTCAAGCGGGAGTAACGGAATCTCCTACGAGCAGTACTTC	CASSPSSGSNGISYEQYF
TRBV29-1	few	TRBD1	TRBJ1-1	TGCAGCGTGGCAATTTCCGCAGGGGGCCCTGAAGCTTTCTTT	CSVAISAGGPEAFF
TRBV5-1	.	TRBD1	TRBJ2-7	TGCGCCAGCAAAAATGAGCCGGGACAGGCGTTCTACGAGCAGTACTTC	CASKNEPGQAFYEQYF
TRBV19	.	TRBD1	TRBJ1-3	TGTGCCAGTCAAGCCAGGGGGTCGGGAAACACCATATATTTT	CASQARGSGNTIYF
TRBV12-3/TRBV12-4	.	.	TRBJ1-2	TGTGCCAGCAGTTTGGGAGGGCCCTATGGCTACACCTTC	CASSLGGPYGYTF
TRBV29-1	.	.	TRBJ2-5	TGCAGCGTTGCGACTGAGACCCAGTACTTC	CSVATETQYF
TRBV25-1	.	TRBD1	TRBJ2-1	TGTGCCAGCAGTTTTCCGGGACAGCCGACGAACAATGAGCAGTTCTTC	CASSFPGQPTNNEQFF
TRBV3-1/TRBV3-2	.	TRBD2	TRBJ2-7	TGTGCCAGCAGCCAGGTAGCGGGAGAGGTTGACGAGCAGTACTTC	CASSQVAGEVDEQYF
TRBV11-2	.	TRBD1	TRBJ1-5	TGTGCCAGCAGCTTTTCACAGGGGAACCAGCCCCAGCATTTT	CASSFSQGNQPQHF